The 14 T cell receptor beta chains reported below all come from one sample, sequenced in a study of T cells in Graves' hyperthyroidism and ophthalmopathy. Amplification targeted TCR beta CDR3 regions from RNA transcripts. HTBI primers were employed in a first-round RT-PCR of the TCR CDR3. One entry per CDR3 protein results from TCRdb running MiXCR on the multiplex PCR reads. The top ten hold less than 9% of the sample, which has 650,000 to 800,000 distinct CDR3 sequences, 45% seen once. The material sequenced was peripheral blood or thyroid tissue (not recorded which). These receptor sequences come from an adult man with Graves' disease, either hyperthyroidism or ophthalmopathy (not recorded which).

The table lists this clonotype with many counts. The genes are TRBV24-1 and TRBJ1-2; D call uncertain. The CDR3 consists of 13 residues. Trimming pared 4 bases from V and 4 bases from J, leaving 9 bases between. Germline assignment: CDR1 KGHDR and CDR2 SFDVKD. The CDR3: CATSEAIFYGYTF. CDR3 in DNA: TGTGCCACCAGTGAAGCGATATTCTATGGCTACACCTTC.

This clonotype showed up many times. The V gene is TRBV5-1, the J gene TRBJ1-5, with 8 positions matching TRBD1. The CDR3 loop spans 15 amino acids. V dropped 0 bases and J dropped 6; count of bases not matched to a gene: 5. Germline V gene sequence: CDR1 SGHRS, CDR2 YFSETQ. The CDR3 loop is CASSLVAGGSQPQHF. The CDR3 nucleotides read TGCGCCAGCAGCTTGGTGGCAGGGGGCTCTCAGCCCCAGCATTTT.

This clonotype was detected only a few times. The chain recombines TRBV2 with TRBJ2-2; perhaps TRBD1 as D (5 bases). V lost 5 bases to trimming and J lost 5 bases, with 18 bases between them. CDR3 length equals 16 residues. Germline-derived CDR1 and CDR2 are SNHLY and FYNNEI. The CDR3 region is CASSYGGAGLTGELFF. CDR3 DNA sequence: TGTGCCAGCAGTTATGGTGGGGCAGGTCTAACCGGGGAGCTGTTTTTT.

The DNA for the CDR3 is TGTGCCAGCAGCTTTACGTCGACAGGGGGGTACGAGCAGTACTTC. Its translation is CASSFTSTGGYEQYF. The rearrangement uses TRBV10-3 and TRBJ2-7; 9 bases align to TRBD1. This CDR3 contains 15 residues. Trimming removed 10 bases from V and 4 bases from J; junction bases left unmatched: 14. CDR1 is ENHRY and CDR2 is SYGVKD in the germline V gene.

On this clonotype: Sequence at one end of the junction differs from germline and may be a read error. The rearrangement uses TRBV7-2 and TRBJ2-5, with D possibly matching TRBD2 (6 bases). Germline V gives CDR1 SGHTA, CDR2 FQGNSA. This CDR3 spans 13 amino acids. The CDR3 here is CASSFPGGEAQYF. CDR3 DNA sequence: TGTGCCAGCAGCTTCCCCGGGGGAGAGGCCCAGTACTTC.

This clonotype was recorded at least ten times. The chain recombines TRBV5-1 with TRBJ1-1; 9 nucleotides align to TRBD1. Trimming took 3 bases from V and 1 from J; bases not matched to a gene: 7. This CDR3 contains 16 residues. The germline CDR1 and CDR2 sequences are SGHRS and YFSETQ. CDR3 nucleotides: TGCGCCAGCAGCTGGGGACAGGGAACGCGGAACACTGAAGCTTTCTTT. Its protein product is CASSWGQGTRNTEAFF.

This clonotype showed up just a few times. This chain uses TRBV2 with TRBJ1-3; possible D gene TRBD1, 6 bases. CDR1 is SNHLY and CDR2 is FYNNEI in the germline V gene. The CDR3 is 14 amino acids. V was pared by 9 bases and J by 0 bases, with 12 bases between. This chain's CDR3 is CARGGTTSGNTIYF. DNA of the CDR3: TGTGCCAGAGGGGGAACAACCTCTGGAAACACCATATATTTT. The full variable domain, in which reference TRBV2 and TRBJ1-3 provide the parts outside the CDR3, is EPEVTQTPSHQVTQMGQEVILRCVPISNHLYFYWYRQILGQKVEFLVSFYNNEISEKSEIFDDQFSVERPDGSNFTLKIRSTKLEDSAMYFCARGGTTSGNTIYFGEGSWLTVV.

V gene TRBV20-1 combines with J gene TRBJ2-7, with D perhaps matching TRBD1 or TRBD2 (5 bases each). CDR1 DFQATT and CDR2 SNEGSKA come from the germline V gene (reference sequence). Trimming cost V 4 bases and J 1 base, with 14 bases left between them. This CDR3 region has 14 residues. The CDR3 region is CSAMWDQTSYEQYF. The CDR3 DNA reads TGCAGTGCTATGTGGGACCAGACGTCCTACGAGCAGTACTTC.

The rearrangement joins TRBV2 to TRBJ1-2, with D unresolved. From germline, CDR1 is SNHLY and CDR2 FYNNEI. This CDR3 is built from 14 residues. V was pared by 8 bases and J by 3 bases, with 16 bases between. CDR3 in amino acids: CASSGSPPYYGYTF. CDR3 coding DNA: TGTGCCAGCTCCGGCTCACCACCCTACTATGGCTACACCTTC. Full variable domain (rest looked up from reference TRBV2 and TRBJ1-2): EPEVTQTPSHQVTQMGQEVILRCVPISNHLYFYWYRQILGQKVEFLVSFYNNEISEKSEIFDDQFSVERPDGSNFTLKIRSTKLEDSAMYFCASSGSPPYYGYTFGSGTRLTVV.

CDR3 in DNA: TGCAGTACTCAGGGGCACTACGAGCAGTACTTC. This codes for CSTQGHYEQYF. This chain connects TRBV20-1 to TRBJ2-7; maybe TRBD1 (6 bases). With 8 bases removed from V and 3 bases from J, the gap between germline ends came to 11 bases. The CDR3 runs to 11 residues. Germline V gene sequence: CDR1 DFQATT, CDR2 SNEGSKA (reference sequence).

This clonotype was detected many times. Because it lacks the conserved phenylalanine or tryptophan at the end, this CDR3 is likely a read error. The DNA is omitted, as the CDR3 cannot be located on it reliably, and the CDR3 follows TCRdb's listing. This rearrangement joins TRBV5-6 to TRBJ1-1. The CDR3 region is 11 residues in length, termini included. Germline CDR1 is SGHDT and CDR2 is YYEEEE. CDR3 in amino acids: CASSLARRYSV.

CDR3 in DNA: TGTGCCAGCAGCTTAACCGGGACACGCATGAACACTGAAGCTTTCTTT. This translates into CASSLTGTRMNTEAFF. V gene TRBV7-9 combines with J gene TRBJ1-1; D might be TRBD1 (6 bases). The CDR3 is 16 amino acids. Germline lookup yields CDR1 SEHNR and CDR2 FQNEAQ (reference sequence). Trimming shortened V by 2 bases and J by 0 bases, and 13 bases separated the two germline ends. Based on the CDR3 plus reference TRBV7-9 and TRBJ1-1, the full variable domain is DTGVSQNPRHKITKRGQNVTFRCDPISEHNRLYWYRQTLGQGPEFLTYFQNEAQLEKSRLLSDRFSAERPKGSFSTLEIQRTEQGDSAMYLCASSLTGTRMNTEAFFGQGTRLTVV.

A note on this clonotype: This sequence may be a read error, since a much larger clone differs from it by one base. The chain couples TRBV7-8 to TRBJ1-4, with TRBD1 identical over 9 bases. CDR1 is SGHVS, CDR2 FQNEAQ, per germline. There are 16 residues in the CDR3. V trimming: 4 bases; J trimming: 7 bases; junction bases outside the gene matches: 10. The CDR3 region has the DNA TGTGCCAGCAGCTGCCGTCCCGGGACAGGGCCTGAAAAACTGTTTTTT. Protein: CASSCRPGTGPEKLFF.

The chain employs TRBV25-1 and TRBJ1-2, with D perhaps matching TRBD1 (5 bases). In germline, CDR1 is MGHDK, CDR2 SYGVNS. This CDR3 has 14 residues. Trimming stripped 6 bases from V and 2 bases from J, with 13 bases between. The DNA for the CDR3 is TGTGCCAGCAGCCGTGGACACGACAACTATGGCTACACCTTC. It yields the protein CASSRGHDNYGYTF.